These 9 T cell receptor beta chains came from one sample sequenced in a study of technical replicates of blood from a handful of donors. Using immunoSEQ multiplex PCR, the repertoire was profiled, and TCRdb retains in-frame clones only, with some absent. Of around 79,000 clones in the sample, under 95% are singletons; the top ten hold about 0.25%. The sample was T cells isolated from PBMCs. The receptors derive from a human donor in good health.

The chain carries TRBV5-1 and TRBJ2-5; 13 nucleotides align to TRBD2. Germline CDR1 reads SGHRS; CDR2 reads YFSETQ. The CDR3 contains 15 residues. The J segment lost 4 bases and the V segment lost 3 bases, leaving 3 bases of the junction unmatched. CDR3: CASSSGLAGRETQYF. CDR3 sequence (DNA): TGCGCCAGCAGCTCGGGACTAGCGGGAAGAGAGACCCAGTACTTC. The entire variable domain, with the rest obtained from reference TRBV5-1 and TRBJ2-5, is as follows: KAGVTQTPRYLIKTRGQQVTLSCSPISGHRSVSWYQQTPGQGLQFLFEYFSETQRNKGNFPGRFSGRQFSNSRSEMNVSTLELGDSALYLCASSSGLAGRETQYFGPGTRLLVL.

The J gene is TRBJ2-5, the V gene TRBV9, with TRBD1 matching over 8 bases. CDR3 length equals 14 residues. Germline-derived CDR1 and CDR2 are SGDLS and YYNGEE. The V and J ends lost 2 bases and 1 base, in that order; junction bases with no gene match: 1. The CDR3 nucleotides read TGTGCCAGCAGCGTGGGACAGGCCCAAGAGACCCAGTACTTC. Translated, it gives CASSVGQAQETQYF.

The chain combines TRBV7-9 with TRBJ2-5; 9 bases are a match to TRBD1. Per germline, CDR1 SEHNR and CDR2 FQNEAQ (reference sequence). The J segment lost 4 bases and the V segment lost 7 bases, leaving 10 bases of the junction unmatched. CDR3 size: 15 residues. Written as DNA, the CDR3 is TGTGCCAGCATCGGGACAGGGATGGAAGGAGAGACCCAGTACTTC. It is translated as CASIGTGMEGETQYF.

Only a few counts were recorded for this clone. The chain carries TRBV6-5 and TRBJ1-1; TRBD1 is a possible D gene (5 bases). V was pared by 6 bases and J by 2 bases, with 13 bases between. Germline-derived CDR1 and CDR2 are MNHEY and SVGAGI. CDR3 length: 14 residues. The CDR3 DNA sequence: TGTGCCAGCAGAGCGTCCGGGGGAAACACTGAAGCTTTCTTT. Its translation: CASRASGGNTEAFF.

The rearrangement uses TRBV11-2 and TRBJ2-1, with 8 bases aligning to TRBD2. Germline V gene lookup returns CDR1 SGHAT and CDR2 FQNNGV. The CDR3 spans 18 residues. After removal of 4 bases from V and 0 bases from J, the junction contained 11 bases not matched to a gene. CDR3 sequence reads: CASSSGTRMASSYNEQFF. The CDR3 nucleotides are TGTGCCAGCAGCTCCGGGACTAGGATGGCCAGCTCCTACAATGAGCAGTTCTTC.

This clone was observed a single time. The chain is built from TRBV5-1 and TRBJ2-1, with TRBD2 identical over 8 bases. The germline V gene has CDR1 SGHRS and CDR2 YFSETQ. CDR3 length equals 17 residues. The V gene end was trimmed by 2 bases and the J gene end by 4 bases; junction bases not matched to a gene: 11. CDR3 loop: CASSFGREGQYYNEQFF. CDR3 nucleotide sequence: TGCGCCAGCAGCTTTGGACGGGAGGGCCAGTATTACAATGAGCAGTTCTTC.

This chain joins TRBV6-1 and TRBJ1-2; a weak D match, TRBD1 (5 bases). V was clipped by 2 bases and J by 4 bases, with 11 bases between them. Germline V CDR1 and CDR2: MNHNS, SASEGT. CDR3 length: 14 amino acids. The CDR3 spells CASSEWPGGYGYTF. The CDR3 nucleotides read TGTGCCAGCAGTGAATGGCCGGGGGGCTATGGCTACACCTTC.

This clone occurred once. The rearrangement links TRBV5-1 to TRBJ2-1; D is unclear. The V and J ends lost 2 bases and 7 bases respectively, with 13 bases between them. The CDR3 length is 14 residues. Per germline, CDR1 SGHRS and CDR2 YFSETQ. DNA of the CDR3: TGCGCCAGCAGCTTACAGTTGGAAAGGAATGAGCAGTTCTTC. Translation: CASSLQLERNEQFF. Variable domain in full (rest from reference TRBV5-1 and TRBJ2-1): KAGVTQTPRYLIKTRGQQVTLSCSPISGHRSVSWYQQTPGQGLQFLFEYFSETQRNKGNFPGRFSGRQFSNSRSEMNVSTLELGDSALYLCASSLQLERNEQFFGPGTRLTVL.

V gene TRBV29-1 combines with J gene TRBJ1-4; unclear D gene. Trimming removed 6 bases at V and 0 bases at J, with 11 bases between. The CDR3 sequence is 14 residues long. CDR1 is SQVTM and CDR2 is ANQGSEA in the germline V gene. This CDR3 is CSVQIPATNEKLFF. The CDR3 DNA follows: TGCAGCGTCCAAATCCCGGCAACTAATGAAAAACTGTTTTTT.